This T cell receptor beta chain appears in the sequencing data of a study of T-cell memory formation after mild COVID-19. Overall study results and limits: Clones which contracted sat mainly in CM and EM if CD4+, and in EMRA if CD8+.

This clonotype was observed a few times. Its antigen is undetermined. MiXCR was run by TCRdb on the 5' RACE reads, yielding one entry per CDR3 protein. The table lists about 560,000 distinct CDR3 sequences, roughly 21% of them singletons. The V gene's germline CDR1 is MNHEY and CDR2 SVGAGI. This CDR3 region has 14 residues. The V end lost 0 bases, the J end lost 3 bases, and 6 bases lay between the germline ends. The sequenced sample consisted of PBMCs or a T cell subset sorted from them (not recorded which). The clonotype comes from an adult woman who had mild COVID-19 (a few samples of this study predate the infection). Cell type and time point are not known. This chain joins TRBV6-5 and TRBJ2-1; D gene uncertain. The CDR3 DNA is TGTGCCAGCAGTTACTCAGGGAACTACAATGAGCAGTTCTTC. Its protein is CASSYSGNYNEQFF.